The 25 T cell receptor beta chains below all came from one sample that was sequenced in a study of graft-versus-host responses after intestinal transplantation. Data came from immunoSEQ multiplex PCR; TCRdb stores just in-frame clones and leaves some out. The sample has some 100,000 clones, just under 95% seen once. These receptors have no identified antigens. Source: unstimulated CD8+ T cells sorted from spleen or lymph node cells, taken before transplant. The source is a human donor who was the organ donor for an intestinal transplant.

The chain combines TRBV13 with TRBJ2-3; 11 bases match TRBD2. The CDR3 consists of 16 residues. The V and J ends lost 5 bases and 0 bases, in that order; junction bases with no gene match: 4. The germline V gene has CDR1 PRHDT and CDR2 FYEKMQ (reference sequence). Here the CDR3 reads CASSTRLAGSTDTQYF. CDR3 coding DNA: TGTGCCAGCAGCACCAGACTAGCGGGGAGCACAGATACGCAGTATTTT.

The chain joins TRBV6-5 to TRBJ2-3; TRBD2 is a possible D gene (5 bases). CDR1 and CDR2 from the germline V gene are MNHEY and SVGAGI. V gave up 5 bases and J gave up 4 bases, with 13 bases separating them. The CDR3 has 14 residues. CDR3 nucleotide sequence: TGTGCCAGCAGTCCCGGGGTATTTCCAGATACGCAGTATTTT. Translated, it gives CASSPGVFPDTQYF.

The rearrangement uses TRBV27 and TRBJ2-5, with 14 bases matching TRBD2. CDR3 length equals 16 residues. Unmatched junction bases numbered 7, after V lost 6 bases and J lost 4 bases. Germline lookup yields CDR1 MNHEY and CDR2 SMNVEV (reference sequence). DNA of the CDR3: TGTGCCAGCAGAATGACTAGCGGGGGGGCCTTAGAGACCCAGTACTTC. Translation gives CASRMTSGGALETQYF.

The chain employs TRBV4-2 and TRBJ1-1; unclear D gene. Germline CDR1 and CDR2: LGHNA and YNFKEQ. The ends were cut back, 4 bases at V and 2 bases at J, with 11 bases in the middle. This CDR3 region has 14 residues. In DNA, the CDR3 is TGTGCCAGCAGCCCAATAGCTCCCAACACTGAAGCTTTCTTT. Translation: CASSPIAPNTEAFF.

V gene TRBV27 combines with J gene TRBJ2-7, with 7 bases matching TRBD1. Germline V gives CDR1 MNHEY, CDR2 SMNVEV (reference sequence). CDR3 length: 17 residues. The V segment lost 0 bases and the J segment 7 bases; nucleotides outside the gene matches: 15. As DNA, the CDR3 is TGTGCCAGCAGTTTATCTTTGTCGCCAGGGGGATTTGGGGAGCAGTACTTC. This translates into CASSLSLSPGGFGEQYF.

The CDR3: CASSQLNSGATGQYF. CDR3 sequence (DNA): TGCGCCAGCAGCCAACTTAATAGTGGGGCCACGGGGCAGTACTTC. V is TRBV4-1 and J is TRBJ2-7; D is possibly TRBD1 (5 bases). V was cut by 2 bases and J by 9 bases, with 20 bases left in between. The CDR3 has 15 residues. In germline, CDR1 is MGHRA, CDR2 YSYEKL.

V is TRBV6-6 and J is TRBJ2-5, with 8 bases lining up with TRBD2. Trimming at V came to 6 bases and at J to 4 bases, leaving 13 bases not matched to a gene. The CDR3 covers 16 residues. The germline V gene encodes CDR1 MNHNY and CDR2 SVGAGI (reference sequence). This CDR3 is CASSHIGGGNGETQYF. The CDR3 DNA sequence: TGTGCCAGCAGCCATATCGGGGGGGGGAACGGAGAGACCCAGTACTTC.

The V call is TRBV9, the J call TRBJ2-1; TRBD1 agrees at 7 bases. The CDR3 runs to 14 residues. The germline V gene has CDR1 SGDLS and CDR2 YYNGEE. The J segment lost 5 bases and the V segment lost 3 bases, leaving 5 bases of the junction unmatched. The chain's CDR3 is CASSGRQGHNEQFF. CDR3 nucleotide sequence: TGTGCCAGCAGCGGACGACAGGGTCACAATGAGCAGTTCTTC.

The rearrangement joins TRBV4-1 to TRBJ2-7; possibly TRBD1 for D (6 bases). Germline V gene sequence: CDR1 MGHRA, CDR2 YSYEKL. This CDR3 is 15 amino acids long. The V gene lost 1 base and the J gene lost 0 bases, with 10 bases spanning the gap. Written as DNA, the CDR3 is TGCGCCAGCAGCCAAGGATGGGGGCACTCCTACGAGCAGTACTTC. This translates into CASSQGWGHSYEQYF.

The chain combines TRBV18 with TRBJ1-4; 12 nucleotides agree with TRBD1. This CDR3 spans 20 amino acids. After removal of 0 bases from V and 14 bases from J, the junction contained 22 bases not matched to a gene. Germline assignment: CDR1 KGHSH and CDR2 LQKENI. CDR3 bases: TGTGCCAGCTCACCACCGATGGGACAGGGGGCGTATGGACCGACAGGTGCGCTGTTTTTT. It translates to CASSPPMGQGAYGPTGALFF.

This clone appeared a single time. The rearrangement uses TRBV27 and TRBJ1-2; TRBD1 is a possible D gene (6 bases). Germline CDR1 MNHEY, CDR2 SMNVEV (reference sequence). Trimming left V 6 bases short and J 0 bases short, with 14 bases between. The length of the CDR3 is 15 residues. The CDR3 here is CASRSKGVANYGYTF. The CDR3 DNA follows: TGTGCCAGCAGGTCAAAGGGGGTAGCTAACTATGGCTACACCTTC.

To note about this clone: A read error may account for a junction end that differs from germline. V usage is TRBV10-3 and J usage is TRBJ2-1; 7 bases match TRBD2. The CDR3 has 17 residues. Germline V gene lookup returns CDR1 ENHRY and CDR2 SYGVKD. The CDR3 region is CAISDPGRGSSNNEQFF. CDR3 sequence (DNA): TGTGCCATCAGTGATCCTGGGCGGGGGAGCTCCAACAATGAGCAGTTCTTC.

V and J are TRBV15 and TRBJ2-3; D is perhaps TRBD1 (5 bases). CDR1 and CDR2 (germline): LNHNV, YYDKDF (reference sequence). Deletions cut 9 bases from V and 10 bases from J, with 29 bases between. The CDR3 extends over 16 amino acids. DNA for the CDR3: TGTGCCACTAAACAGGCTATTACACTTCCTTCCGAGGCGCAGTATTTT. Protein product: CATKQAITLPSEAQYF. The full variable domain, completed using reference TRBV15 and TRBJ2-3, is DAMVIQNPRYQVTQFGKPVTLSCSQTLNHNVMYWYQQKSSQAPKLLFHYYDKDFNNEADTPDNFQSRRPNTSFCFLDIRSPGLGDTAMYLCATKQAITLPSEAQYFGPGTRLTVL.

This chain joins TRBV4-1 and TRBJ2-1, with D maybe TRBD2 (7 bases). The CDR3 extends over 16 amino acids. Germline CDR1 reads MGHRA; CDR2 reads YSYEKL. V was pared by 5 bases and J by 2 bases, with 16 bases between. The CDR3 nucleotides are TGCGCCAGCAGCTTTGATGGGGGGGGCGCCTACAATGAGCAGTTCTTC. Translating gives CASSFDGGGAYNEQFF.

The chain carries TRBV11-2 and TRBJ1-1; unclear D gene. Germline assignment: CDR1 SGHAT and CDR2 FQNNGV. The CDR3 is made up of 14 amino acids. Between the trimmed V and J ends, which lost 6 bases and 2 bases, there was a span of 13 bases. CDR3 sequence reads: CASREQLFNTEAFF. In DNA form, the CDR3 reads TGTGCCAGCAGGGAACAGCTGTTCAACACTGAAGCTTTCTTT.

The chain joins TRBV7-9 to TRBJ2-7, with 9 bases matching TRBD1. This CDR3 spans 15 amino acids. V was pared by 5 bases and J by 3 bases, with 8 bases of the junction left unmatched. The germline gives CDR1 SEHNR, CDR2 FQNEAQ (reference sequence). The CDR3 DNA sequence: TGTGCCAGCAGCCCAGCAGACAGGGGGGTCTACGAGCAGTACTTC. It yields the protein CASSPADRGVYEQYF.

V and J are TRBV4-1 and TRBJ1-1; D might be TRBD1 (5 bases). The CDR3 consists of 14 residues. Germline V gene lookup returns CDR1 MGHRA and CDR2 YSYEKL. V was shortened by 1 base and J by 0 bases, with 6 bases between the two germline ends. The CDR3 is CASSQAGMNTEAFF. CDR3 nucleotide sequence: TGCGCCAGCAGCCAAGCAGGGATGAACACTGAAGCTTTCTTT.

V gene TRBV7-6 combines with J gene TRBJ2-7; 8 bases align to TRBD1. The V gene end was trimmed by 1 base and the J gene end by 4 bases; junction bases not matched to a gene: 6. The CDR3 totals 15 residues. Germline V gives CDR1 SGHVS, CDR2 FNYEAQ. CDR3 sequence reads: CASSLGTGKRYEQYF. CDR3 coding DNA: TGTGCCAGCAGCTTAGGGACAGGGAAAAGGTACGAGCAGTACTTC.

The J gene is TRBJ2-7, the V gene TRBV2, with TRBD2 matching over 9 bases. CDR3 length: 14 residues. The V gene end was trimmed by 10 bases and the J gene end by 2 bases; junction bases not matched to a gene: 9. The germline gives CDR1 SNHLY, CDR2 FYNNEI. CDR3 DNA sequence: TGTGCCACCCTAGTAGCTAGCGGGACCTACGAGCAGTACTTC. Its translation is CATLVASGTYEQYF. The entire variable domain, with the rest obtained from reference TRBV2 and TRBJ2-7, is as follows: EPEVTQTPSHQVTQMGQEVILRCVPISNHLYFYWYRQILGQKVEFLVSFYNNEISEKSEIFDDQFSVERPDGSNFTLKIRSTKLEDSAMYFCATLVASGTYEQYFGPGTRLTVT.

The chain uses TRBV11-3 and TRBJ2-7, with 8 bases aligning to TRBD1. Germline V gene data show CDR1 as SGHNT and CDR2 as YENEEA. The CDR3 is 16 amino acids. With 2 bases clipped from V and 0 bases from J, the junction kept 6 bases outside the gene matches. The CDR3 DNA reads TGTGCCAGCAGCTTACGGACAGGGTTTAGCTCCTACGAGCAGTACTTC. Translation: CASSLRTGFSSYEQYF.

This CDR3 reads CASRTSAGQDQPQHF. Written as DNA, the CDR3 is TGTGCCAGCAGGACCTCCGCGGGTCAGGATCAGCCCCAGCATTTT. The gene calls are TRBV2 and TRBJ1-5; D ambiguous. Germline CDR1 and CDR2: SNHLY and FYNNEI. Deletions cut 6 bases from V and 5 bases from J, with 17 bases between. The CDR3 is made up of 15 amino acids.

The chain has TRBV9 and TRBJ2-1; 10 nucleotides line up with TRBD2. Trimming cost V 1 base and J 0 bases; bases outside gene matches: 4. CDR1 and CDR2 (germline): SGDLS, YYNGEE. The CDR3 contains 17 residues. CDR3 region: CASSVPSGGASYNEQFF. Here the CDR3 DNA reads TGTGCCAGCAGCGTACCAAGCGGGGGGGCCTCCTACAATGAGCAGTTCTTC.

The J gene is TRBJ2-1, the V gene TRBV2, with D perhaps matching TRBD1 (5 bases). Trimming cost V 7 bases and J 8 bases, with 21 bases left between them. The CDR3 length is 15 residues. Germline assignment: CDR1 SNHLY and CDR2 FYNNEI. The CDR3 loop is CASTAVGPQGDEQFF. The DNA for the CDR3 is TGTGCCAGCACGGCCGTGGGGCCCCAGGGCGATGAGCAGTTCTTC. The whole variable domain, filled in from reference TRBV2 and TRBJ2-1, reads EPEVTQTPSHQVTQMGQEVILRCVPISNHLYFYWYRQILGQKVEFLVSFYNNEISEKSEIFDDQFSVERPDGSNFTLKIRSTKLEDSAMYFCASTAVGPQGDEQFFGPGTRLTVL.

V usage is TRBV2 and J usage is TRBJ2-1; 13 nucleotides align to TRBD2. The CDR3 contains 11 residues. Germline V gene lookup returns CDR1 SNHLY and CDR2 FYNNEI. The V segment lost 10 bases and the J segment 16 bases; nucleotides outside the gene matches: 7. CDR3 DNA sequence: TGTGCCACACAGGGACTAGCGGGATCTTTCTTC. Protein: CATQGLAGSFF.

The chain couples TRBV14 to TRBJ2-3; D gene unclear. The CDR3 is 17 residues long. Deletions cut 0 bases from V and 2 bases from J, with 15 bases between. The germline V gene has CDR1 SGHDN and CDR2 FVKESK. The CDR3 DNA follows: TGTGCCAGCAGCCAAGATAACACCCTCTCCTTCACAGATACGCAGTATTTT. Translating gives CASSQDNTLSFTDTQYF.